This entry lists 26 T cell receptor beta chains sequenced from one sample in a study of PD-L1 blockade in urothelial cancer (dated by TCRdb to 2016 to 2017). Library generation was performed with the immunoSEQ multiplex PCR assay. TCRdb stores this immuneACCESS table with in-frame sequences only. Part of the clones is absent; in the studies checked, under half of the shortfall reflects unresolved V genes, and no reason is known for the rest. A total of 80,000 to 90,000 clones appear in this sample, under 90% of them only once. Of the sample, 13% to 15% is held by the ten largest clones. What this sample's time point label stands for: pretreatment peripheral blood. The input for sequencing was PBMCs, taken around atezolizumab (anti-PD-L1) treatment. The receptor set was obtained from a man between 60 and 75 years old with urothelial cancer.

The chain recombines TRBV5-6 with TRBJ1-5; D is undetermined. This CDR3 region has 16 residues. V was pared by 0 bases and J by 4 bases, with 14 bases between. Germline lookup yields CDR1 SGHDT and CDR2 YYEEEE. The CDR3 DNA reads TGTGCCAGCAGCTTGGGGCCCTCTCATTCTAATCAGCCCCAGCATTTT. Protein sequence: CASSLGPSHSNQPQHF.

This chain connects TRBV7-3 to TRBJ2-1; the match to TRBD2 covers 9 bases. Looked up from germline, CDR1 is SGHTA and CDR2 is FQGTGA. V trimming: 2 bases; J trimming: 8 bases; junction bases outside the gene matches: 16. This CDR3 is built from 18 residues. CDR3 in DNA: TGTGCCAGCAGCTTAGCCCCTCCTGGGGGCGGGGGGGCCGATGAGCAGTTCTTC. The encoded protein is CASSLAPPGGGGADEQFF.

The CDR3 DNA reads TGCAGCGTGAGGGGGACACGGAATGAGCAGTTCTTC. Amino acids: CSVRGTRNEQFF. The rearrangement joins TRBV29-1 to TRBJ2-1; possibly TRBD1 for D (6 bases). V shed 6 bases and J shed 7 bases, with 13 bases lying between them. The germline V gene encodes CDR1 SQVTM and CDR2 ANQGSEA. The CDR3 is 12 amino acids.

V usage is TRBV4-3 and J usage is TRBJ1-3; TRBD1 aligns across 7 bases. Trimming took 0 bases from V and 1 from J; bases not matched to a gene: 9. This CDR3 is 18 amino acids long. CDR1 and CDR2 (germline): LGHNA, YSLEER. The DNA of the CDR3 is TGCGCCAGCAGCCAAGACCGACAGGGCCGGGGATCTGGAAACACCATATATTTT. Residues: CASSQDRQGRGSGNTIYF.

The chain couples TRBV19 to TRBJ2-1, with D perhaps matching TRBD1 (5 bases). The CDR3 has 12 amino acids. The V and J ends lost 6 bases and 15 bases respectively, with 18 bases between them. Germline V gene lookup returns CDR1 LNHDA and CDR2 SQIVND (reference sequence). As DNA, the CDR3 is TGTGCCAGTAGCCCCTTCAGGGAAACCCTGTTCTTC. It specifies CASSPFRETLFF.

The rearrangement links TRBV5-1 to TRBJ2-1; 10 bases are shared with TRBD2. Trimming at V came to 0 bases and at J to 2 bases, leaving 5 bases not matched to a gene. Germline V gives CDR1 SGHRS, CDR2 YFSETQ. This CDR3 has 17 residues. The CDR3 region is CASSLGASGGTYNEQFF. As DNA, the CDR3 is TGCGCCAGCAGCTTGGGGGCTAGCGGGGGAACCTACAATGAGCAGTTCTTC. The full variable domain, with the rest looked up from reference TRBV5-1 and TRBJ2-1, is KAGVTQTPRYLIKTRGQQVTLSCSPISGHRSVSWYQQTPGQGLQFLFEYFSETQRNKGNFPGRFSGRQFSNSRSEMNVSTLELGDSALYLCASSLGASGGTYNEQFFGPGTRLTVL.

The chain uses TRBV5-1 and TRBJ2-2, with 11 bases identical to TRBD2. Germline values: CDR1 SGHRS, CDR2 YFSETQ. The CDR3 runs 15 residues. V dropped 4 bases and J dropped 6; count of bases not matched to a gene: 5. The CDR3 sequence is CASSPTSGVAGELFF. Here the CDR3 DNA reads TGCGCCAGCAGCCCGACTAGCGGGGTGGCCGGGGAGCTGTTTTTT. Variable domain in full (rest from reference TRBV5-1 and TRBJ2-2): KAGVTQTPRYLIKTRGQQVTLSCSPISGHRSVSWYQQTPGQGLQFLFEYFSETQRNKGNFPGRFSGRQFSNSRSEMNVSTLELGDSALYLCASSPTSGVAGELFFGEGSRLTVL.

The chain joins TRBV28 to TRBJ2-7, with TRBD1 as a possible D gene (6 bases). V was pared by 0 bases and J by 1 base, with 7 bases between. This CDR3 has 14 amino acids. Per the germline V gene, CDR1 is MDHEN and CDR2 is SYDVKM. CDR3 sequence (DNA): TGTGCCAGCAGTTTATGGGGGACATCCTACGAGCAGTACTTC. Protein product: CASSLWGTSYEQYF.

The CDR3 loop reads CASSQDLSYGRRLAGATDTQYF. CDR3 DNA: TGTGCCAGCAGCCAGGACCTGAGCTACGGCCGCCGACTAGCGGGAGCCACAGATACGCAGTATTTT. The V gene is TRBV4-2, the J gene TRBJ2-3, with 12 bases fitting TRBD2. The junction had 21 bases not matched to a gene; V was cut back by 3 bases and J by 2 bases. The CDR3 consists of 22 residues. CDR1 is LGHNA, CDR2 YNFKEQ, per germline.

V and J are TRBV6-4 and TRBJ2-3; tentatively, D is TRBD1 (6 bases). The V end lost 5 bases, the J end lost 0 bases, and 18 bases lay between the germline ends. Germline V gene data show CDR1 as MRHNA and CDR2 as SNTAGT. The CDR3 contains 17 residues. DNA of the CDR3: TGTGCCAGCAGTCCTAATGGACAGACTCTAAGCACAGATACGCAGTATTTT. Translating it yields CASSPNGQTLSTDTQYF.

This clone has a handful of counts. The chain carries TRBV5-1 and TRBJ1-1; TRBD1 might be the D (6 bases). The CDR3 covers 15 residues. V was clipped by 4 bases and J by 2 bases, with 15 bases between them. Germline CDR1 SGHRS, CDR2 YFSETQ. DNA of the CDR3: TGCGCCAGCAGCAATGAGTTCAGGGGCAACACTGAAGCTTTCTTT. Translating gives CASSNEFRGNTEAFF.

The chain carries TRBV11-2 and TRBJ2-7, with 9 bases that match TRBD1. CDR3 length: 16 residues. The germline V gene has CDR1 SGHAT and CDR2 FQNNGV. V dropped 2 bases and J dropped 2; count of bases not matched to a gene: 7. The CDR3 sequence is CASSLPPDRGPYEQYF. CDR3 DNA sequence: TGTGCCAGCAGCTTACCCCCGGACAGGGGACCCTACGAGCAGTACTTC. Looking up the rest from reference TRBV11-2 and TRBJ2-7 gives the full variable domain: EAGVAQSPRYKIIEKRQSVAFWCNPISGHATLYWYQQILGQGPKLLIQFQNNGVVDDSQLPKDRFSAERLKGVDSTLKIQPAKLEDSAVYLCASSLPPDRGPYEQYFGPGTRLTVT.

This chain uses TRBV6-1 with TRBJ2-5, with 10 bases identical to TRBD2. Per germline, CDR1 MNHNS and CDR2 SASEGT. Trimming removed 0 bases from V and 5 bases from J; junction bases left unmatched: 0. CDR3 size: 14 residues. The CDR3 loop is CASSEASGRETQYF. The CDR3 DNA follows: TGTGCCAGCAGTGAAGCTAGCGGGAGGGAGACCCAGTACTTC.

The V gene is TRBV5-1, the J gene TRBJ1-2, with D maybe TRBD1 (6 bases). Germline V gene lookup returns CDR1 SGHRS and CDR2 YFSETQ. V lost 0 bases, J lost 1 base, and 13 bases lay in between. The CDR3 loop spans 16 amino acids. The CDR3 is CASSLDRTDFNYGYTF. CDR3 bases: TGCGCCAGCAGCTTGGATAGGACAGATTTTAACTATGGCTACACCTTC.

This chain joins TRBV29-1 and TRBJ2-6; TRBD2 might be the D (5 bases). This CDR3 contains 16 residues. The germline CDR1 and CDR2 sequences are SQVTM and ANQGSEA. Trimming cost V 2 bases and J 2 bases, with 13 bases left between them. The CDR3 protein is CSVESGKNPGANVLTF. In DNA form, the CDR3 reads TGCAGCGTTGAATCGGGGAAAAATCCTGGGGCCAACGTCCTGACTTTC.

V usage is TRBV21-1 and J usage is TRBJ2-1; the D segment call TRBD2 is taken from the table without a DNA check. TRBV21-1 is an annotated pseudogene. The CDR3 length is 18 residues. CDR3 DNA sequence: TGTGCCAGCAGCTTACGCCCCGGGACTCGGATACCCATCAATGAGCAGTTCTTC. Its protein is CASSLRPGTRIPINEQFF.

The sample holds a few counts of this clone. The chain links TRBV28 to TRBJ2-2; no clear D gene. The CDR3 loop spans 12 amino acids. Trimming shortened V by 3 bases and J by 10 bases, and 9 bases separated the two germline ends. The germline gives CDR1 MDHEN, CDR2 SYDVKM. CDR3 residues: CASSFRFSELFF. CDR3 in DNA: TGTGCCAGCAGTTTCAGGTTTTCGGAGCTGTTTTTT.

Remarks on this clone: Because the CDR3's place on the DNA is in doubt, the DNA is left out and the CDR3 is given as listed by TCRdb. The rearrangement joins TRBV28 to TRBJ2-7; the listed D gene, TRBD2, was not tested against the DNA. The CDR3 spans 11 residues, counting both ends. The germline V gene encodes CDR1 MDHEN and CDR2 SYDVKM. CDR3 sequence: CASSSSVEQYF.

The rearrangement uses TRBV7-2 and TRBJ1-4; a weak D match, TRBD1 (5 bases). Germline lookup yields CDR1 SGHTA and CDR2 FQGNSA. CDR3 length: 14 amino acids. The V and J ends lost 5 bases and 3 bases respectively, with 10 bases between them. The CDR3 is CASSQGHANEKLFF. The CDR3 nucleotides are TGTGCCAGCAGCCAAGGACACGCTAATGAAAAACTGTTTTTT.

The CDR3 DNA is TGCAGCGTTGAAGGGCAGGGGTACACAGATACGCAGTATTTT. Protein: CSVEGQGYTDTQYF. V gene TRBV29-1 combines with J gene TRBJ2-3, with TRBD1 as a possible D gene (6 bases). The ends were cut back, 1 base at V and 2 bases at J, with 10 bases in the middle. The CDR3 extends over 14 amino acids. Germline values: CDR1 SQVTM, CDR2 ANQGSEA.

V gene TRBV13 combines with J gene TRBJ2-7, with 9 bases fitting TRBD2. Germline CDR1 and CDR2: PRHDT and FYEKMQ (reference sequence). There are 15 residues in the CDR3. Trimming took 5 bases from V and 3 from J; bases not matched to a gene: 8. Here the CDR3 DNA reads TGTGCCAGCAGCAAGTCTAGCGGGACGGGCTACGAGCAGTACTTC. Translating gives CASSKSSGTGYEQYF.

This clone was seen once. The chain couples TRBV11-1 to TRBJ1-2; TRBD1 aligns across 9 bases. The CDR3 has 15 amino acids. Germline assignment: CDR1 SGHAT and CDR2 FQDESV (reference sequence). The V segment lost 4 bases and the J segment 4 bases; nucleotides outside the gene matches: 7. The CDR3: CASSSTGGSIYGYTF. The CDR3 DNA follows: TGTGCCAGCAGCTCGACAGGGGGTAGTATCTATGGCTACACCTTC.

This clone appeared once. J is TRBJ1-3 and V is TRBV4-1; D unresolved. Germline CDR1 reads MGHRA; CDR2 reads YSYEKL. This CDR3 has 15 residues. Trimming shortened V by 0 bases and J by 0 bases, and 6 bases separated the two germline ends. CDR3 in amino acids: CASSQDSGSGNTIYF. CDR3 coding DNA: TGCGCCAGCAGCCAAGATAGTGGCTCTGGAAACACCATATATTTT.

The rearrangement uses TRBV18 and TRBJ2-7, with 8 nucleotides matching TRBD2. The J segment lost 3 bases and the V segment lost 3 bases, leaving 7 bases of the junction unmatched. CDR1 and CDR2 from the germline V gene are KGHSH and LQKENI. The CDR3 runs to 15 residues. For the CDR3, the DNA is TGTGCCAGCTCACCCCCCCCAGCGGGAGTCTACGAGCAGTACTTC. Translated, it gives CASSPPPAGVYEQYF.

This clone was observed a single time. The V gene is TRBV7-9, the J gene TRBJ2-5; tentative D call: TRBD1 (6 bases). Germline V gene data show CDR1 as SEHNR and CDR2 as FQNEAQ (reference sequence). This CDR3 spans 14 amino acids. V lost 1 base and J lost 5, with 11 bases in between. The CDR3 region is CASSLVQGTETQYF. Written as DNA, the CDR3 is TGTGCCAGCAGCTTAGTGCAGGGGACGGAGACCCAGTACTTC.

This chain connects TRBV7-2 to TRBJ2-2; possible D gene TRBD2, 5 bases. CDR1 SGHTA and CDR2 FQGNSA come from the germline V gene. V lost 3 bases, J lost 5 bases, and 7 bases lay in between. The CDR3 totals 13 residues. The CDR3: CASSFGVTGELFF. CDR3 DNA sequence: TGTGCCAGCAGCTTCGGGGTTACCGGGGAGCTGTTTTTT. Together with reference TRBV7-2 and TRBJ2-2, the CDR3 gives the full variable domain: GAGVSQSPSNKVTEKGKDVELRCDPISGHTALYWYRQSLGQGLEFLIYFQGNSAPDKSGLPSDRFSAERTGGSVSTLTIQRTQQEDSAVYLCASSFGVTGELFFGEGSRLTVL.